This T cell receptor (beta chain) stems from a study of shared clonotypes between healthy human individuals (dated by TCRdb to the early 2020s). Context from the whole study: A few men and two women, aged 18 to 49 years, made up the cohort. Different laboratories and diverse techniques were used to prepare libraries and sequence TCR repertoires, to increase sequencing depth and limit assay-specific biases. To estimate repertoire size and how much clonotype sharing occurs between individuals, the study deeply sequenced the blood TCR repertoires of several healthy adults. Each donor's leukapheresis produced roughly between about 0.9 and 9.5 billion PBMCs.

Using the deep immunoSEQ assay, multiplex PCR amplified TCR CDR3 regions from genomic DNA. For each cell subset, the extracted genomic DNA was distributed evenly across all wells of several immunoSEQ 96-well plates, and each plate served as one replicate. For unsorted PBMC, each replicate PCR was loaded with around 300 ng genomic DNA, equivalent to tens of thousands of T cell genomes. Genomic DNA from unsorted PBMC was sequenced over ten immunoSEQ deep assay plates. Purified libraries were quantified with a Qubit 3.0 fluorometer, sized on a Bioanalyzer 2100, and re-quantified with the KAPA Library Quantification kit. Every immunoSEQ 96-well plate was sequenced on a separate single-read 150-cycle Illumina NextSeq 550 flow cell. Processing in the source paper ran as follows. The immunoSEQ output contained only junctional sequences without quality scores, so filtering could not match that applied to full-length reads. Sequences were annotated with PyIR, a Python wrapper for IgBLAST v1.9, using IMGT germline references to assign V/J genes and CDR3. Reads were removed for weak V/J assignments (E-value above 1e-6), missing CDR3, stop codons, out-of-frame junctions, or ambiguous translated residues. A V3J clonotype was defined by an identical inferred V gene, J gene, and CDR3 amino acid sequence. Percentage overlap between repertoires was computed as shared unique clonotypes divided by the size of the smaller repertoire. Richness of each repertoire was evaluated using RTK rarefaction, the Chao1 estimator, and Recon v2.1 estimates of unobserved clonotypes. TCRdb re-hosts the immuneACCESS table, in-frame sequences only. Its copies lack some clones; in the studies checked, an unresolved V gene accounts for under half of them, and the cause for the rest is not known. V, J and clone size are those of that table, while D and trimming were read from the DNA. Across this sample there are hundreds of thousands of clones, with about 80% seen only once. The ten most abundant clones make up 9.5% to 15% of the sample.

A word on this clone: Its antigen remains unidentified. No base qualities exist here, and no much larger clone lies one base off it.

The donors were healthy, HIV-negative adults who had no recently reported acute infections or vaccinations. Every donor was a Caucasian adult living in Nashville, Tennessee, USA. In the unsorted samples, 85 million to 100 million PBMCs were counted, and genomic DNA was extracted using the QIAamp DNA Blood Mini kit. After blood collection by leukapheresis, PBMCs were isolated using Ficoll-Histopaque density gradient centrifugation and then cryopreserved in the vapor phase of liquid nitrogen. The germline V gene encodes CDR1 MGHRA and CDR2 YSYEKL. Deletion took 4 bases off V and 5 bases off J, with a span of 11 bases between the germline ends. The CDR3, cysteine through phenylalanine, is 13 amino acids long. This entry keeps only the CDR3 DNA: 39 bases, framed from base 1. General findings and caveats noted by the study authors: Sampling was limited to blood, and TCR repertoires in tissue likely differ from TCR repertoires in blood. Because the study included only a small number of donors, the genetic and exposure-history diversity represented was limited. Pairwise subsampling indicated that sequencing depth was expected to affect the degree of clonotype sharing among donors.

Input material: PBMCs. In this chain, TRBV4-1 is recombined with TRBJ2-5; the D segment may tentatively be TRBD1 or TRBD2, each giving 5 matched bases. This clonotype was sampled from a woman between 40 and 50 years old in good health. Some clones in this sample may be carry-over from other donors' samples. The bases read TGCGCCAGCAGCCCCGGGACGTTGGAGACCCAGTACTTC. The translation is CASSPGTLETQYF.